The sequence of this TCR beta chain was determined in a study of T cells in localized non-small cell lung cancer. Data came from immunoSEQ multiplex PCR; TCRdb stores just in-frame clones and leaves some out. The profile covers approximately 5,400 clones, with 85% appearing a single time and 7.5% to 9% taken by the ten largest. On this clone itself: What it binds is not known.

Study conclusions and caveats: Only one tumor region was sequenced, so heterogeneity remains possible. A median approximately 57 of the top 100 tumor clones appeared in adjacent lung. Increased T cell density in blood showed an association with longer overall survival. T cell clonality was highest in uninvolved adjacent lung, above tumor.

The CDR3 has 16 residues. The ends lost 3 bases at V and 7 bases at J; junction bases unmatched: 12. Germline CDR1 LNHDA, CDR2 SQIVND (reference sequence). Sequenced here: PBMCs, sampled before any cancer treatment. This chain connects TRBV19 to TRBJ2-1; TRBD2 aligns across 7 bases. The source of this sequence is a woman aged 40-75 years with stage II lung adenocarcinoma. In DNA form, the CDR3 reads TGTGCCAGTAGTATTGGCGGGAGCCCGCGCGCTAATGAGCAGTTCTTC. Encoded protein: CASSIGGSPRANEQFF.